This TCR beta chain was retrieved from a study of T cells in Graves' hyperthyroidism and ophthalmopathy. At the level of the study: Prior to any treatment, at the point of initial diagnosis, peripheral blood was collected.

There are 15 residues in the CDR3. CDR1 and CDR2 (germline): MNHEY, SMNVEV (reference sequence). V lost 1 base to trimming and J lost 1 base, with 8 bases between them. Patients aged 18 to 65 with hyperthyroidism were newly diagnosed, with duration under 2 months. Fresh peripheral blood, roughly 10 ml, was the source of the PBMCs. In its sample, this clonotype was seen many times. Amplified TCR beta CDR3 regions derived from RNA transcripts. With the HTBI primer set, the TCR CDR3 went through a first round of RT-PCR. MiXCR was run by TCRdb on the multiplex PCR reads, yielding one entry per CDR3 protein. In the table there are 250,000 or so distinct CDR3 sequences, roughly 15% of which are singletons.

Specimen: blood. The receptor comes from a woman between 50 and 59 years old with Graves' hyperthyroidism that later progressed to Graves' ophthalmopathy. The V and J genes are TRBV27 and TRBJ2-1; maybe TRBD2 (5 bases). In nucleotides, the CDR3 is TGTGCCAGCAGTTTATTGCGGGCATCCTACAATGAGCAGTTCTTC. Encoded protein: CASSLLRASYNEQFF.